Only a few counts were recorded for the clone carrying this T cell receptor beta chain. The data originate from a study of blood T cell repertoires in COVID-19. At the level of the study: The United States, Italy and Spain were the sources of the acute and convalescent COVID-19 samples. PBMCs, B-cell-depleted T cells, or T cells provided the cDNA or gDNA that made up the material.

The V gene lost 3 bases and the J gene lost 3 bases, with 8 bases spanning the gap. Germline assignment: CDR1 MGHRA and CDR2 YSYEKL. The CDR3 has 14 residues. As processed by the authors: Reference gene primer amplification gave nucleated cell count estimates. Clones were sequenced by immunoSEQ multiplex PCR, and TCRdb holds only the in-frame ones, with some missing. That table supplies the V and J calls and clone size; D and trimming were determined from the DNA. The sample includes around 72,000 clones, 82% of them seen just once. Sample: peripheral blood. The V gene is TRBV4-1, the J gene TRBJ2-2; possibly TRBD1 for D (6 bases). The TCR comes from a human donor in a cohort sampled during active COVID-19. The CDR3 coding sequence is TGCGCCAGCAGCCACCGACAGGACACCGGGGAGCTGTTTTTT. Its translation is CASSHRQDTGELFF.